These T cell receptor beta chains were read from a single sample in a study of blood T cell repertoires in COVID-19. Using immunoSEQ multiplex PCR, the repertoire was profiled, and TCRdb retains in-frame clones only, with some absent. The repertoire holds just under 350,000 clones, with 88% as singletons. The sequenced material came from peripheral blood. All receptors come from a woman between 65 and 79 years old with COVID-19, enrolled during active disease. The CDR3 runs from the conserved cysteine through the conserved F or W. A D gene is named only where the DNA matches it firmly. Size values are once, few and many counts, or a class for expanded clones, and some rows have none.

j_gene: TRBJ1-5
d_gene: -
v_gene: TRBV12-3/TRBV12-4
abundance: -
CDR3aa: CASSFQGTQPQHF
CDR3nt: TGTGCCAGCAGTTTCCAGGGGACTCAGCCCCAGCATTTT

j_gene: TRBJ2-1
d_gene: -
v_gene: TRBV4-3
abundance: -
CDR3aa: CASSQEGGNEQFF
CDR3nt: TGCGCCAGCAGCCAAGAAGGGGGTAATGAGCAGTTCTTC

j_gene: TRBJ1-5
d_gene: TRBD1
v_gene: TRBV5-5
abundance: -
CDR3aa: CASSLARTGGRNQPQHF
CDR3nt: TGTGCCAGCAGCTTGGCCAGGACAGGGGGCCGAAATCAGCCCCAGCATTTT

j_gene: TRBJ1-1
d_gene: -
v_gene: TRBV5-4
abundance: -
CDR3aa: CASHLTGDTEAFF
CDR3nt: TGTGCCAGCCACCTAACAGGCGACACTGAAGCTTTCTTT

j_gene: TRBJ2-3
d_gene: -
v_gene: TRBV12-5
abundance: -
CDR3aa: CASGLLGTPIASTDTQYF
CDR3nt: TGTGCTAGTGGTTTACTCGGGACACCAATAGCTAGCACAGATACGCAGTATTTT

j_gene: TRBJ2-6
d_gene: -
v_gene: TRBV19
abundance: -
CDR3aa: CASSRGPGANVLTF
CDR3nt: TGTGCCAGTAGTAGGGGGCCTGGGGCCAACGTCCTGACTTTC

j_gene: TRBJ1-2
d_gene: TRBD1
v_gene: TRBV29-1
abundance: -
CDR3aa: CSATGQGYYGYTF
CDR3nt: TGCAGCGCCACTGGACAGGGGTACTATGGCTACACCTTC

j_gene: TRBJ1-1
d_gene: -
v_gene: TRBV19
abundance: -
CDR3aa: CASSSDRTMNTEAFF
CDR3nt: TGTGCCAGTAGCTCCGACAGGACAATGAACACTGAAGCTTTCTTT

j_gene: TRBJ2-2
d_gene: -
v_gene: TRBV24-1
abundance: -
CDR3aa: CATSADRPDTGELFF
CDR3nt: TGTGCCACCAGTGCCGACAGGCCAGACACCGGGGAGCTGTTTTTT

j_gene: TRBJ1-4
d_gene: TRBD1
v_gene: TRBV19
abundance: -
CDR3aa: CASSIGTDRVKLFF
CDR3nt: TGTGCCAGTAGTATTGGGACAGATAGAGTAAAACTGTTTTTT

j_gene: TRBJ2-1
d_gene: -
v_gene: TRBV6-5
abundance: -
CDR3aa: CASNTGSDEQFF
CDR3nt: TGTGCCAGCAATACCGGGAGCGATGAGCAGTTCTTC

j_gene: TRBJ2-7
d_gene: -
v_gene: TRBV11-2
abundance: once
CDR3aa: CASSLRGYEQYF
CDR3nt: TGTGCCAGCAGCTTACGAGGGTACGAGCAGTACTTC

j_gene: TRBJ1-2
d_gene: -
v_gene: TRBV6-4
abundance: -
CDR3aa: CASRSGAGGYTF
CDR3nt: TGTGCCAGCAGATCAGGGGCAGGTGGCTACACCTTC

j_gene: TRBJ1-3
d_gene: TRBD1
v_gene: TRBV27
abundance: -
CDR3aa: CASRGGTGGAGNTIYF
CDR3nt: TGTGCCAGCAGGGGGGGGACAGGGGGCGCCGGAAACACCATATATTTT

j_gene: TRBJ2-3
d_gene: TRBD2
v_gene: TRBV10-1
abundance: -
CDR3aa: CASSEAAGGGVPDTQYF
CDR3nt: TGCGCCAGCAGTGAGGCAGCTGGCGGGGGGGTACCAGATACGCAGTATTTT

j_gene: TRBJ1-2
d_gene: -
v_gene: TRBV28
abundance: -
CDR3aa: CASSLGSSGYTF
CDR3nt: TGTGCCAGCAGTTTAGGTTCGAGTGGCTACACCTTC

j_gene: TRBJ2-2
d_gene: TRBD2
v_gene: TRBV4-3
abundance: -
CDR3aa: CASSQGWREGTGELFF
CDR3nt: TGCGCCAGCAGCCAAGGGTGGAGGGAGGGCACCGGGGAGCTGTTTTTT